This T cell receptor beta chain was obtained from a study of identifying expanded T cells in peripheral blood. Notes on the study in general: Roughly two-week clone count variance significantly increased as total template count grew. Over about two and four weeks, about 16 and 19 clones changed, versus roughly 1.2 between replicates.

On this clone: Its antigen remains unidentified.

The CDR3 has 12 amino acids. From germline, CDR1 is SGDLS and CDR2 YYNGEE. V dropped 0 bases and J dropped 5 bases, with 4 bases sitting between them. The table came from immunoSEQ multiplex PCR; TCRdb's copy has only in-frame clones and leaves some out. The data contain about 82,000 clones, roughly 89% of them singletons. Material for sequencing was blood. The receptor was derived from a person aged 18 to 70 in good health. The chain couples TRBV9 to TRBJ2-3; D not certain. The CDR3 sequence: CASSVAGDTQYF. The DNA of the CDR3 is TGTGCCAGCAGCGTAGCGGGAGATACGCAGTATTTT.